Only one count was recorded for the clone carrying this TCR beta chain. The CDR3 spans 15 residues. Germline assignment: CDR1 SGHAT and CDR2 FQNNGV. V was clipped by 4 bases and J by 8 bases; unmatched bases: 10. Some clones are missing from TCRdb's copy, which holds only in-frame ones; the method was immunoSEQ multiplex PCR. Of about 160,000 clones in the sample, about 88% were seen once. This sample was included in a study of cytomegalovirus exposure and HLA in healthy donors. The sequence derives from a young woman in good health and CMV-seronegative. The rearrangement links TRBV11-2 to TRBJ1-2, with TRBD1 identical over 10 bases. Sample: PBMCs. The CDR3 sequence: CASSSFRDRGEGYTF. The CDR3 bases are TGTGCCAGCAGCTCGTTCCGGGACAGGGGTGAAGGCTACACCTTC.